This T cell receptor beta chain was obtained from a study of control samples from healthy donors and cancer patients. As concerns this clone: This sample includes further DNA sequences coding for the same CDR3.

V was trimmed by 0 bases and J by 8 bases, leaving 11 bases between them. The CDR3 has 13 residues. The V gene's germline CDR1 is SGHNT and CDR2 YYREEE (reference sequence). Sequencing was performed with immunoSEQ multiplex PCR; in TCRdb, only in-frame clones are kept and a portion is missing. The sample lists 70,000 to 80,000 clones, 89% occurring once. The rearrangement links TRBV5-4 to TRBJ1-1, with D tentatively TRBD1 (5 bases). Sequenced material: PBMCs. The sequence was collected from a woman in her forties or fifties with colorectal cancer. CDR3 in DNA: TGTGCCAGCAGCTTGGGGGGACGAACGGAAGCTTTCTTT. It specifies CASSLGGRTEAFF.